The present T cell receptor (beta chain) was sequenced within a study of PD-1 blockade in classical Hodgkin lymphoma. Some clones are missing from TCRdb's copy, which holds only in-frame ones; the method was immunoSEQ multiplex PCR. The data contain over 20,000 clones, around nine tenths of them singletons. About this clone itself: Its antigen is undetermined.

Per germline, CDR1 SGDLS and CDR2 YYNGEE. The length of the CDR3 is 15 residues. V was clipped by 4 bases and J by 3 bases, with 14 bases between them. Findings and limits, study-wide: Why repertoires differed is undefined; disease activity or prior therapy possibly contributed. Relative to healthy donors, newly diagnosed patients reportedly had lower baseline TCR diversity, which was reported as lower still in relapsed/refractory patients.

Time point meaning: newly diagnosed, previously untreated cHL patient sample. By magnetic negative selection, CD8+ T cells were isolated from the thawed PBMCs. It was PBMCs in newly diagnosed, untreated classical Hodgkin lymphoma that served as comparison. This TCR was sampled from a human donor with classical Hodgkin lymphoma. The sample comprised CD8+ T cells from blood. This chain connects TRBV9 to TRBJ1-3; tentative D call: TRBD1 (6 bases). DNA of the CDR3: TGTGCCAGCAGCTTAGGGGGAAGAGGTGGAAACACCATATATTTT. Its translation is CASSLGGRGGNTIYF. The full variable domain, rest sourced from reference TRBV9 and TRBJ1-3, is DSGVTQTPKHLITATGQRVTLRCSPRSGDLSVYWYQQSLDQGLQFLIQYYNGEERAKGNILERFSAQQFPDLHSELNLSSLELGDSALYFCASSLGGRGGNTIYFGEGSWLTVV.